This T cell receptor beta chain was sequenced in a study of a mutant IDH1 vaccine in newly diagnosed glioma. For the study at large: The initiation of vaccination occurred 4-6 weeks after radiotherapy alone, or with temozolomide cycles.

Documented time point: week 47, end of study. In every dose of vaccine, 300 ug of mutant IDH1 20-mer peptide was given alongside topical imiquimod. Worth noting for this clone: Its antigen is unidentified.

V lost 3 bases to trimming and J lost 2 bases; unmatched junction nucleotides: 4. The germline gives CDR1 LNHDA, CDR2 SQIVND (reference sequence). This CDR3 contains 15 residues. Only in-frame clones appear in the TCRdb table, and some are missing; sequencing was by immunoSEQ multiplex PCR. The repertoire includes under 40,000 clones, about 86% of them detected once, and about 30% sits in the top ten. Material: PBMCs, obtained from a glioma patient whose treatment included an IDH1 peptide vaccine. The chain couples TRBV19 to TRBJ2-7; TRBD1 matches at 10 bases. This TCR derives from a man aged 30 to 39 with glioma. The chain's CDR3 is CASSIRQGATYEQYF. The CDR3 bases are TGTGCCAGTAGTATCAGACAGGGGGCTACCTACGAGCAGTACTTC.